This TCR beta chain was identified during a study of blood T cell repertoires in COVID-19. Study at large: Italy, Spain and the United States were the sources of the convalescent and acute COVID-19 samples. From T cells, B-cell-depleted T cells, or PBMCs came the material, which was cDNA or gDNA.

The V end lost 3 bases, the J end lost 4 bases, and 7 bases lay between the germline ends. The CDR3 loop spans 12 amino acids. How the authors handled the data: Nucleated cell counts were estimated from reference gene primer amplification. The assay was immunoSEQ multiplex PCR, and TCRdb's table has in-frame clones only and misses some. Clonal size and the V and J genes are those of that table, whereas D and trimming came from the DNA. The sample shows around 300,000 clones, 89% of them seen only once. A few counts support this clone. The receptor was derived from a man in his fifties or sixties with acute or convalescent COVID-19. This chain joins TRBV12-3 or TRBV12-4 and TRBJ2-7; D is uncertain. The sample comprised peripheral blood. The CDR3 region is CASSFRGYEQYF. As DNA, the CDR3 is TGTGCCAGCAGTTTCCGCGGTTACGAGCAGTACTTC.